The sequence of this TCR beta chain was determined in a study of cytomegalovirus exposure and HLA in healthy donors. Germline V gene sequence: CDR1 MNHEY, CDR2 SVGAGI. With 5 bases removed from V and 0 bases from J, the gap between germline ends came to 5 bases. The CDR3 covers 14 residues. The primer mix had 60 Vbeta and 13 Jbeta primers. Some clones are missing from TCRdb's copy, which holds only in-frame ones; the method was immunoSEQ multiplex PCR. Found here are some 120,000 clones, around 70% of them singletons; the top ten hold 2% to 2.5%. About this clone itself: The antigen is not known.

Notes on the study in general: In a later analysis, TCR beta V- and J-gene trimming showed a link to a missense DCLRE1C variant. Rarity characterized most TCR sequences, yet some public TCRs appeared in many donors. Presence/absence analyses assumed roughly uniform sequencing depth across donors.

V usage is TRBV6-5 and J usage is TRBJ2-6; the D is unclear. The specimen was PBMCs. This clonotype was sampled from a woman between 40 and 55 years old in good health and CMV-seropositive. CDR3 amino acids: CASSHSSGANVLTF. The CDR3 nucleotides read TGTGCCAGCAGTCATAGCTCTGGGGCCAACGTCCTGACTTTC.